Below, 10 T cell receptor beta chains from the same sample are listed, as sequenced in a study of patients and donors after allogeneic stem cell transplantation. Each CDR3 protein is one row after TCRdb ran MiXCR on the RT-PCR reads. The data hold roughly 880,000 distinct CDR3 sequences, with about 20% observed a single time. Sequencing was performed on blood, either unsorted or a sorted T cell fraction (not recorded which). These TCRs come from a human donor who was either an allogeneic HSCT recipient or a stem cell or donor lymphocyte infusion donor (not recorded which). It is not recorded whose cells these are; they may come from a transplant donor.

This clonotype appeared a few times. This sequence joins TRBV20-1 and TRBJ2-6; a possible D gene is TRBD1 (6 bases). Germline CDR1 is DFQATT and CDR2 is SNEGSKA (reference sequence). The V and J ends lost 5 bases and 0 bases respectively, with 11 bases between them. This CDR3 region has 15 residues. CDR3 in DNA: TGCAGTGCTGCGGACAGCCTCTCTGGGGCCAACGTCCTGACTTTC. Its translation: CSAADSLSGANVLTF.

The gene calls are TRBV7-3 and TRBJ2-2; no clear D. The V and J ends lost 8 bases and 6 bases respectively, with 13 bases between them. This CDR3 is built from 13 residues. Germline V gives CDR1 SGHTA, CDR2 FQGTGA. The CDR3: CASGPTEPGELFF. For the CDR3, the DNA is TGTGCCAGCGGCCCAACCGAACCCGGGGAGCTGTTTTTT. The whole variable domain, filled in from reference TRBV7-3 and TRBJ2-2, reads GAGVSQTPSNKVTEKGKYVELRCDPISGHTALYWYRQSLGQGPEFLIYFQGTGAADDSGLPNDRFFAVRPEGSVSTLKIQRTERGDSAVYLCASGPTEPGELFFGEGSRLTVL.

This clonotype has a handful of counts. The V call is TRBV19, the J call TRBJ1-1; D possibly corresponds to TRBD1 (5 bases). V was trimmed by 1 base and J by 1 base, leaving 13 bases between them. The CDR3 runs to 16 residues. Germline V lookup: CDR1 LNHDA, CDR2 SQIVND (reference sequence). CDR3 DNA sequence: TGTGCCAGTAGTATAGTCTGGGGCAGGAGGAACACTGAAGCTTTCTTT. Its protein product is CASSIVWGRRNTEAFF.

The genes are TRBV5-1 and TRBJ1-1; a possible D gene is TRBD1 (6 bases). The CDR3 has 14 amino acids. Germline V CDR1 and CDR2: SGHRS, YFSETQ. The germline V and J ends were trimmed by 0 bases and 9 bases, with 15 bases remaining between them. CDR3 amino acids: CASSLDSRGRKAFF. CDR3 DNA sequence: TGCGCCAGCAGCTTGGATAGCAGGGGACGGAAAGCTTTCTTT.

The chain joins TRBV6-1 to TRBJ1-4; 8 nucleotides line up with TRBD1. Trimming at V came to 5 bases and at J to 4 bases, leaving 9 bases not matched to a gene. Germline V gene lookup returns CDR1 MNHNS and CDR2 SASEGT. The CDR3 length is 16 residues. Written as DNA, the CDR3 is TGTGCCAGCAGTCGAACCGCAGGGGGCAATAATGAAAAACTGTTTTTT. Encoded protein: CASSRTAGGNNEKLFF.

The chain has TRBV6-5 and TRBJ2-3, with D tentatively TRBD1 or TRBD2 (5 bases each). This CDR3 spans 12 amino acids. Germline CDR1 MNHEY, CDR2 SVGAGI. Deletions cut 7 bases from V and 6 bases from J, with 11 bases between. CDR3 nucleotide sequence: TGTGCCAGCAAGACCGGGACCGATACGCAGTATTTT. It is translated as CASKTGTDTQYF.

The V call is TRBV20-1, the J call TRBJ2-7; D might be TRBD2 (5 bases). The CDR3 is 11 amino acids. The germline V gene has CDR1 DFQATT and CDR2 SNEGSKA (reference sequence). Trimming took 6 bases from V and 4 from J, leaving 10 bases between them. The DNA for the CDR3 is TGCAGTGCGGCGAGGGATTACGAGCAGTACTTC. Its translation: CSAARDYEQYF.

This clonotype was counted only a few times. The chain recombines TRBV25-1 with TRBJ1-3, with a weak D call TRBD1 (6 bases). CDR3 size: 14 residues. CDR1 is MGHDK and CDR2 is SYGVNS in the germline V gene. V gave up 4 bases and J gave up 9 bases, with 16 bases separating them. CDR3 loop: CASSVAGAPGTIYF. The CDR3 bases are TGTGCCAGCAGTGTCGCAGGGGCCCCGGGCACCATATATTTT.

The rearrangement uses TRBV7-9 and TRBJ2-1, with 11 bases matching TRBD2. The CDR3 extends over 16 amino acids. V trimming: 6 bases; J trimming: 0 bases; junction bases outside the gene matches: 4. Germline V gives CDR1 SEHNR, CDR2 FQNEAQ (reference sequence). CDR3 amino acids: CASSLAGGTSYNEQFF. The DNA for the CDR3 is TGTGCCAGCAGTCTAGCGGGAGGAACCTCCTACAATGAGCAGTTCTTC.

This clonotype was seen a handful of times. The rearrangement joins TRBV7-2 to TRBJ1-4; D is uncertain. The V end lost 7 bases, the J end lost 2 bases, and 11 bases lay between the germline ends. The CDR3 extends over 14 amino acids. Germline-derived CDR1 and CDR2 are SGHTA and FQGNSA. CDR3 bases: TGTGCCAGCAAACTAAGGCCTACTAATGAAAAACTGTTTTTT. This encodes CASKLRPTNEKLFF.